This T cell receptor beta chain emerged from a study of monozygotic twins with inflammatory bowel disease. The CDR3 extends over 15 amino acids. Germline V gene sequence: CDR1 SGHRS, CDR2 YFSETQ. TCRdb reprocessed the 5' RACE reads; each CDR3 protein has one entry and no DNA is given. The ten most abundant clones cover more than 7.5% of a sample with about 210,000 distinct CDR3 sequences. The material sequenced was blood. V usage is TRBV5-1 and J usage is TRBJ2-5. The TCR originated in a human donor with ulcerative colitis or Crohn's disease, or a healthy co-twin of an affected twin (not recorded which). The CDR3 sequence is CASSLRTTNQETQYF.